The following is a T cell receptor (beta chain) sequence with its context. The target antigen is unknown. After removal of 6 bases from V and 3 bases from J, the junction contained 5 bases not matched to a gene. The V gene's germline CDR1 is LGHNA and CDR2 YSLEER. There are 14 residues in the CDR3. The data derive from a study of vaccination and CD4 T cells after COVID-19. Cultured CD4+ T-cell DNA underwent Oncomine TCR Beta short-read sequencing. TCRdb called the PCR reads again in MiXCR, with one record for every CDR3 protein. Of tens of thousands of distinct CDR3 sequences listed, less than 80% are singletons. Noted treatment: approximately nine-day PBMC culture with coronavirus spike peptide pools or control peptides (ViraFEST assay). Regarding the study as a whole: Spike mono-reactivity marked 304 of 307 vaccine-specific clones in convalescent patients.

The chain uses TRBV4-3 and TRBJ2-3, with 8 bases lining up with TRBD2. This receptor was taken from a human donor who had recovered from COVID-19. Material: CD4+ T cells from blood, cultured in vitro. CDR3 sequence (DNA): TGCGCCAGCAGTCCAGCGGGAGTGACAGATACGCAGTATTTT. Its translation is CASSPAGVTDTQYF.